These T cell receptor beta chains were read from a single sample in a study of blood T cells in healthy people across ages. One entry per CDR3 protein results from TCRdb running MiXCR on the 5' RACE reads. The table lists about 670,000 distinct CDR3 sequences, over 40% of them singletons. Sequenced sample: blood. The receptors were sampled from a woman over 75 in good health. Both conserved end residues are part of each CDR3. D genes are given only for firm matches. The listing skips clone size in some rows; elsewhere it reads once, few, many or a size class.

D gene,V gene,clone size,J gene,CDR3 DNA,CDR3 protein
-,TRBV28,many,TRBJ2-7,TGTGCCAGCAGATCAGGGTCTCGCTACGAGCAGTACTTC,CASRSGSRYEQYF
TRBD1,TRBV24-1,-,TRBJ1-1,TGTGCCACCAGTGACCCGACAGGGGGGGACACTGAAGCTTTCTTT,CATSDPTGGDTEAFF
-,TRBV6-1,-,TRBJ1-1,TGTGCCAGCAGTGAAAGGCCACAGGGACCTTCGAACACTGAAGCTTTCTTT,CASSERPQGPSNTEAFF
-,TRBV21-1,-,TRBJ2-2,TGTGCCAGCAGCAAAGTGGAGCTGGCCGGGGAGCTGTTTTTT,CASSKVELAGELFF
TRBD2,TRBV6-5,-,TRBJ2-3,TGTGCCAGCGGGCGGGGGAAGAGCACAGATACGCAGTATTTT,CASGRGKSTDTQYF
TRBD2,TRBV28,-,TRBJ2-7,TGTGCCAGCAGTTTTATAGGACTAGCGGGAAACGAGCAGTACTTC,CASSFIGLAGNEQYF
-,TRBV5-1,-,TRBJ2-7,TGCGCCAGCAGCTTGTCCGTACGGCGGGGAGGCGAGACACAGTACTTC,CASSLSVRRGGETQYF
TRBD2,TRBV7-2,many,TRBJ2-1,TGTGCCAGCACCACAGGACTAGCGGGATCCAATGAGCAGTTCTTC,CASTTGLAGSNEQFF
-,TRBV11-2,-,TRBJ2-7,TGTGCCAGCAGCTTAGTACCCCACTACGAGCAGTACTTC,CASSLVPHYEQYF
TRBD2,TRBV20-1,-,TRBJ2-3,TGCAGTTGGGGAACGAGCGGGAGATCAGATACGCAGTATTTT,CSWGTSGRSDTQYF
TRBD1,TRBV2,many,TRBJ2-1,TGTGCCAGCAGTGGGGGACAGGTTGGGAGCTACAATGAGCAGTTCTTC,CASSGGQVGSYNEQFF
-,TRBV10-3,many,TRBJ2-5,TGTGCCATCAGTCCGTCAGGGGTCCGGGAAGAGACCCAGTACTTC,CAISPSGVREETQYF
TRBD1,TRBV11-1,many,TRBJ2-5,TGTGCCAGCGGCTTGGGACAGGCCCAAGAGACCCAGTACTTC,CASGLGQAQETQYF
TRBD2,TRBV28,once,TRBJ2-1,TGTGCCAGCAGTTGGGGGGGGATGAGGGGTAGCTCCTACAATGAGCAGTTCTTC,CASSWGGMRGSSYNEQFF
-,TRBV5-5,once,TRBJ2-1,TGTGCCAGCAGCTCGGAGGCTAGCTCCTACAATGAGCAGTTCTTC,CASSSEASSYNEQFF
TRBD2,TRBV5-1,-,TRBJ2-1,TGCGCCAGCAGCCAGGAACGGGGGGGCAACAATGAGCAGTTCTTC,CASSQERGGNNEQFF
-,TRBV12-3/TRBV12-4,-,TRBJ2-3,TGTGCCAGCAGTTTAGACTTTTCCGGCGGCAACGGAGCCACTAGCACAGATACGCAGTATTTT,CASSLDFSGGNGATSTDTQYF
-,TRBV28,-,TRBJ2-1,TGTGCCAGCAGTTCTCGCCGCCCGCAGTTCTTC,CASSSRRPQFF
-,TRBV10-3,-,TRBJ1-1,TGTGCCATCCGGCCTGCGGGCAGGGAGAACACTGAAGCTTTCTTT,CAIRPAGRENTEAFF
-,TRBV4-2,-,TRBJ2-7,TGTGCCAGCAGCCAATTAACCGAGCAGTACTTC,CASSQLTEQYF
-,TRBV29-1,-,TRBJ2-1,TGCAGCGTTGATTTTACTAGTCGCGAGCAGTTCTTC,CSVDFTSREQFF
TRBD2,TRBV10-3,-,TRBJ2-3,TGTGCCGGGGGGGCTAGCGGGAGTTCCGATACGCAGTATTTT,CAGGASGSSDTQYF
-,TRBV4-2,-,TRBJ1-1,TGTGCCAGCAGCCACGAACTAAGCCAACTCAGCGGGGCCCCGAACACTGAAGCTTTCTTT,CASSHELSQLSGAPNTEAFF
TRBD2,TRBV4-1,many,TRBJ2-7,TGCGCCAGCTCAGCTAGCGGAGGCTACGAGCAGTACTTC,CASSASGGYEQYF
TRBD1,TRBV20-1,-,TRBJ2-7,TGCAGTGCTGGACGGGACAGAGGGTACGAGCAGTACTTC,CSAGRDRGYEQYF
TRBD1,TRBV4-1,many,TRBJ2-7,TGCGCCAGCAGCCAAAACCAACAGGGGTCCCACGAGCAGTACTTC,CASSQNQQGSHEQYF
-,TRBV7-9,-,TRBJ2-7,TGTGCCAGCAGCGAGGGACCTCTCTCCTACGAGCAGTACTTC,CASSEGPLSYEQYF
-,TRBV7-2,many,TRBJ2-3,TGTGCCAGCAGCTTAGAGCGGCTAGCAGCAGATACGCAGTATTTT,CASSLERLAADTQYF
-,TRBV29-1,-,TRBJ2-5,TGCAGCGTTGTGACGGGGCAAGAGACCCAGTACTTC,CSVVTGQETQYF
TRBD1,TRBV25-1,-,TRBJ2-7,TGTGCCAGCAGGTACTCCGGGACAGGTGACTTCTCCTACGAGCAGTACTTC,CASRYSGTGDFSYEQYF
-,TRBV3-1,-,TRBJ1-3,TGTGCCAGCAGCCAAGAAGGAGGGGGCTCTGGAAACACCATATATTTT,CASSQEGGGSGNTIYF
-,TRBV7-9,many,TRBJ2-5,TGTGCCAGCAGCTCACTAGGTTTCCAAGAGACCCAGTACTTC,CASSSLGFQETQYF
TRBD2,TRBV2,-,TRBJ2-3,TGTGCCACCCGACTAGCGGGGGTCGGAGATACGCAGTATTTT,CATRLAGVGDTQYF
TRBD1,TRBV20-1,many,TRBJ2-7,TGCAGTGCTACCGGGACAGGGGATTTCTACGAGCAGTACTTC,CSATGTGDFYEQYF
-,TRBV21-1,-,TRBJ1-1,TGTGCCAGCAGCAAGGGGGCGGGGGAGAACACTGAAGCTTTCTTT,CASSKGAGENTEAFF
TRBD2,TRBV6-2/TRBV6-3,few,TRBJ2-5,TGTGCCAGCAGTTCGTCCCTAGCGGGAGTGGTTGAGACCCAGTACTTC,CASSSSLAGVVETQYF
-,TRBV3-1,-,TRBJ1-1,TGTGCCAGCAGCCAGGAGGGGACGGCGAACACTGAAGCTTTCTTT,CASSQEGTANTEAFF
TRBD1,TRBV20-1,-,TRBJ2-1,TGCAGTGCTACAAACAGGGGCTACAATGAGCAGTTCTTC,CSATNRGYNEQFF
-,TRBV7-2,many,TRBJ2-3,TGTGCCAGCAGCGCGGACTTGGATACGCAGTATTTT,CASSADLDTQYF
-,TRBV14,many,TRBJ2-5,TGTGCCAGCAGCCAAGCTGTGGGGCGAGTAGAGACCCAGTACTTC,CASSQAVGRVETQYF
TRBD1,TRBV28,many,TRBJ1-4,TGTGCCGCGACAGGGGGGTTGTCGAAGGAAAAACTGTTTTTT,CAATGGLSKEKLFF
-,TRBV20-1,many,TRBJ2-7,TGCAGTGCTAGAGATCTTACTGGGTTCGCCTACGAGCAGTACTTC,CSARDLTGFAYEQYF
-,TRBV28,-,TRBJ2-7,TGTACCAGCAGTTTATCTGGCTACGAGCAGTACTTC,CTSSLSGYEQYF
TRBD2,TRBV2,-,TRBJ2-1,TGTGCCAGCACGAAACTAGCGGGAGCTCTCAATGAGCAGTTCTTC,CASTKLAGALNEQFF
-,TRBV15,few,TRBJ2-7,TGTGCCACCAGCAGAGATCTCCACAGGGAAGGCGTTGCGGGCTACGAGCAGTACTTC,CATSRDLHREGVAGYEQYF
-,TRBV25-1,many,TRBJ2-5,TGTGCCAGCAGTGAATTGGGACTGCAACAAGAGACCCAGTACTTC,CASSELGLQQETQYF
-,TRBV13,-,TRBJ1-2,TGTGCCAGCAGCTTAGGTTCGAGAGCTAACTATGGCTACACCTTC,CASSLGSRANYGYTF
TRBD1,TRBV7-2,many,TRBJ2-4,TGTGCCAGCAGCTTGACAGGGGGAAGAGCCAAAAACATTCAGTACTTC,CASSLTGGRAKNIQYF
-,TRBV7-8,-,TRBJ2-7,TGTGCCAGCAGCTTAGTCACAGACTACGAGCAGTACTTC,CASSLVTDYEQYF
-,TRBV5-1,many,TRBJ2-7,TGCGCCAGCCAGTCGGGGTCTTCCTACGAGCAGTACTTC,CASQSGSSYEQYF
-,TRBV5-1,few,TRBJ1-2,TGCGCCAGCAGTGGAGAGGGGAGCTATGGCTACACCTTC,CASSGEGSYGYTF
TRBD2,TRBV4-2,-,TRBJ2-1,TGTGCCAGCAGCCAAGGACTAGCGGGAGGGGTCGAGTACATTGAGCAGTTCTTC,CASSQGLAGGVEYIEQFF
TRBD1,TRBV29-1,-,TRBJ2-2,TGCAGCGTCTGCCCTCCGGGACAGGGGGCGCGTAGCACCGGGGAGCTGTTTTTT,CSVCPPGQGARSTGELFF